These 8 T cell receptor beta chains originate from one sample sequenced in a study of graft-versus-host responses after intestinal transplantation. Here immunoSEQ multiplex PCR was the method, and the copy in TCRdb shows in-frame clones only, minus some. The profile shows around 88,000 clones, roughly four fifths of them singletons. No antigen has been identified for these receptors. The source material was unstimulated CD8+ T cells sorted from spleen or lymph node cells, sampled before intestinal transplant. The receptors derive from a human donor who received an intestinal transplant.

Only a few counts were recorded for this clone. The sample has other DNA sequences that encode this CDR3 too. The chain recombines TRBV2 with TRBJ2-7; 7 bases line up with TRBD2. V trimming: 8 bases; J trimming: 5 bases; junction bases outside the gene matches: 6. Germline-derived CDR1 and CDR2 are SNHLY and FYNNEI. The CDR3 totals 12 residues. In DNA form, the CDR3 reads TGTGCCAGCGCCCGGGACTATAACGAGCAGTACTTC. Encoded protein: CASARDYNEQYF.

As for this clone: The same CDR3 is also encoded by other DNA sequences in this sample. V and J are TRBV6-5 and TRBJ1-1; TRBD1 matches at 11 bases. Germline V lookup: CDR1 MNHEY, CDR2 SVGAGI. The CDR3 consists of 14 residues. V lost 5 bases, J lost 4 bases, and 3 bases stayed unmatched. CDR3 sequence: CASSEGTGGTEAFF. CDR3 DNA sequence: TGTGCCAGCAGTGAAGGGACAGGGGGCACTGAAGCTTTCTTT.

The chain uses TRBV5-1 and TRBJ2-7; 9 nucleotides align to TRBD1. The CDR3 length is 16 residues. Germline values: CDR1 SGHRS, CDR2 YFSETQ. Trimming cost V 0 bases and J 2 bases; bases outside gene matches: 6. The chain's CDR3 is CASSLVGQGNPYEQYF. The CDR3 nucleotides read TGCGCCAGCAGCTTGGTGGGACAGGGAAATCCCTACGAGCAGTACTTC.

The genes are TRBV29-1 and TRBJ2-3, with 10 bases matching TRBD2. Germline CDR1 is SQVTM and CDR2 is ANQGSEA. Trimming removed 4 bases from V and 1 base from J; junction bases left unmatched: 8. This CDR3 spans 16 amino acids. CDR3 sequence: CSVAERGGSGTDTQYF. CDR3 sequence (DNA): TGCAGCGTTGCAGAGCGGGGGGGGTCGGGCACAGATACGCAGTATTTT.

The chain recombines TRBV29-1 with TRBJ1-5, with D maybe TRBD1 (5 bases). CDR1 and CDR2 from the germline V gene are SQVTM and ANQGSEA. This CDR3 has 12 amino acids. V lost 6 bases and J lost 5, with 11 bases in between. CDR3 sequence reads: CSVRQTDQPQHF. As DNA, the CDR3 is TGCAGCGTGAGACAGACTGATCAGCCCCAGCATTTT.

The rearrangement joins TRBV4-2 to TRBJ2-7, with 11 bases fitting TRBD2. Looked up from germline, CDR1 is LGHNA and CDR2 is YNFKEQ. The CDR3 runs to 18 residues. J gave up 3 bases and V 0 bases, and 10 bases lay outside the gene matches. This chain's CDR3 is CASSQEAATSGGFYEQYF. The DNA of the CDR3 is TGTGCCAGCAGCCAAGAGGCGGCTACTAGCGGGGGATTCTACGAGCAGTACTTC.

The V gene is TRBV28, the J gene TRBJ1-4; TRBD1 is a possible D gene (5 bases). Germline V gives CDR1 MDHEN, CDR2 SYDVKM. The CDR3 is 15 amino acids. V was pared by 5 bases and J by 0 bases, with 10 bases between. CDR3 protein: CASSPGLATNEKLFF. The DNA for the CDR3 is TGTGCCAGCAGTCCAGGGCTAGCAACTAATGAAAAACTGTTTTTT.

The V call is TRBV19, the J call TRBJ2-7; tentatively, D is TRBD2 (6 bases). The CDR3 has 14 amino acids. V was shortened by 4 bases and J by 1 base, with 11 bases between the two germline ends. CDR1 and CDR2 (germline): LNHDA, SQIVND (reference sequence). The CDR3: CASSTLGGSYEQYF. The CDR3 bases are TGTGCCAGTAGTACCCTGGGGGGATCCTACGAGCAGTACTTC.